The present entry profiles one T cell receptor beta chain with its context. As yet, its antigen is unknown. Method: immunoSEQ multiplex PCR; TCRdb's copy keeps in-frame clones and lacks some. The sample yields about 43,000 clones, roughly 91% seen once. This CDR3 is 15 amino acids long. The V segment lost 3 bases and the J segment 7 bases; nucleotides outside the gene matches: 4. Per germline, CDR1 SGHRS and CDR2 YFSETQ. The data originate from a study of T cells in localized non-small cell lung cancer. Study findings and constraints: Uninvolved adjacent lung had the highest recorded T cell clonality, with tumor below it. Sequencing covered just one tumor region, so heterogeneity cannot be ruled out. With higher T cell density in blood came longer overall survival. Appearing in adjacent lung were a median about 50 of the top 100 tumor clones.

The chain is built from TRBV5-1 and TRBJ2-1; the match to TRBD2 covers 13 bases. The sample in question was PBMCs, obtained before any cancer treatment. The clonotype comes from a woman between 35 and 70 years old with stage II lung adenocarcinoma. DNA of the CDR3: TGCGCCAGCAGCTCCACTAGCGGGAGGGGGAATGAGCAGTTCTTC. It specifies CASSSTSGRGNEQFF.